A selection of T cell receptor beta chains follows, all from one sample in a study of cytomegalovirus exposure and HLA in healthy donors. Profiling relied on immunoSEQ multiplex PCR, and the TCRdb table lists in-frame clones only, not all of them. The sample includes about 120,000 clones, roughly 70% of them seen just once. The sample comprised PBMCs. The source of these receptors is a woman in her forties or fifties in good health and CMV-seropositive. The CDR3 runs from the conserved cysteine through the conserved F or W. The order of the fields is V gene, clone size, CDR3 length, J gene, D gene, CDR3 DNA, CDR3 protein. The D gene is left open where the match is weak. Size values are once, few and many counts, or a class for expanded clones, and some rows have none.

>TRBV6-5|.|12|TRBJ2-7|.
TGTGCCAGCAGTTACTCGAGAACCGAGCAGTACTTC
CASSYSRTEQYF
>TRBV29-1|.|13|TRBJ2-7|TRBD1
TGCAGCGTATCTGTGGACAGGGAATCTGAGCAGTACTTC
CSVSVDRESEQYF
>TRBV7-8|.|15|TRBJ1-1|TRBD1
TGTGCCAGCAGCCCTCGGACAGGGACACACACTGAAGCTTTCTTT
CASSPRTGTHTEAFF
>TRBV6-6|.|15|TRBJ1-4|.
TGTGCCAGCAGTTACTCGGCGGGCTTCAGCGTGAAACTGTTTTTT
CASSYSAGFSVKLFF
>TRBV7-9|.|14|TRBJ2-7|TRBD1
TGTGCCAGCATCCGGACAGGGGAAGTTGACGAGCAGTACTTC
CASIRTGEVDEQYF
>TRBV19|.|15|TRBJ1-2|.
TGTGCCAGTAGTGCCTTATCCCAAGCCAACTATGGCTACACCTTC
CASSALSQANYGYTF
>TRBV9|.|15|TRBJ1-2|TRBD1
TGTGCCAGCAGCGCACCCTCGGGACAGGGCTATGGCTACACCTTC
CASSAPSGQGYGYTF
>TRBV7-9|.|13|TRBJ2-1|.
TGTGCCAGCAGCCGGGACACCTACAATGAGCAGTTCTTC
CASSRDTYNEQFF
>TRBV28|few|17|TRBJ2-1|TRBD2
TGTGCCAGCAGTTTTGCACCCGGGACTAGCGGGAGCAATGAGCAGTTCTTC
CASSFAPGTSGSNEQFF
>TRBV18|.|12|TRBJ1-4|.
TGTGCCAGCTCACCAAACAGTGAAAAACTGTTTTTT
CASSPNSEKLFF
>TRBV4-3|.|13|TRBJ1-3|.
TGCGCCAGCAGCCAAGCGGGTGGAAACACCATATATTTT
CASSQAGGNTIYF
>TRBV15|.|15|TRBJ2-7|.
TGTGCCACCAGCAGAGAAATCGGGGTCACCTACGAGCAGTACTTC
CATSREIGVTYEQYF
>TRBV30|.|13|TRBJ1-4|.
TGTGCCTGGAGTGTCATGGCGGGGGAAAAACTGTTTTTT
CAWSVMAGEKLFF
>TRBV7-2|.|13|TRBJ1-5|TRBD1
TGTGCCAGCAGCTTTGACAGGGGAGAGCCCCAGCATTTT
CASSFDRGEPQHF
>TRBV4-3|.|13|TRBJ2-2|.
TGCGCCAGCAGCCAAGAGAGAACCGGGGAGCTGTTTTTT
CASSQERTGELFF
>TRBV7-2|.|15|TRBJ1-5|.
TGTGCCAGCAGCTTAGTACAGGGTGGTGAACAGCCCCAGCATTTT
CASSLVQGGEQPQHF
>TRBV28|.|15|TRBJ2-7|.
TGTGCCAGCACTTTTGGTCCTAGCGAGGCCTACGAGCAGTACTTC
CASTFGPSEAYEQYF
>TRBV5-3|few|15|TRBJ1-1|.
TGTGCCAGAAGCCCGCCACAGGGTAAGGACACTGAAGCTTTCTTT
CARSPPQGKDTEAFF
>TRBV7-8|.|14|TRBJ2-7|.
TGTGCCAGCAGCCAGGGAGGAACCTCCTACGAGCAGTACTTC
CASSQGGTSYEQYF
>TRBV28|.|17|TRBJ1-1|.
TGTGCCAGCAGTCCCCGAAAGGGGTCGGGTAGGAACACTGAAGCTTTCTTT
CASSPRKGSGRNTEAFF
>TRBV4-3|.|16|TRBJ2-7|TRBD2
TGCGCCAGCAGCCAGGGAATAGCGGGAGGGTTCAACGAGCAGTACTTC
CASSQGIAGGFNEQYF
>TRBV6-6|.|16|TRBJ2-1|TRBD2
TGTGCCAGCAGCAATACGGGACTAGCTACCTACAATGAGCAGTTCTTC
CASSNTGLATYNEQFF
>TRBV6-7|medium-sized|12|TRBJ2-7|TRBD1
TGTGCCAGCGGGACAGGGTCCTACGAGCAGTACTTC
CASGTGSYEQYF
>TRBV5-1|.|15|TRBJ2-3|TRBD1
TGCGCCAGCAGCTCGGGACAGGAGTACACAGATACGCAGTATTTT
CASSSGQEYTDTQYF
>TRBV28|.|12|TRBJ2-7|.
TGTGCCAGCGGAGGGACTGGAAGGGAGCAGTACTTC
CASGGTGREQYF
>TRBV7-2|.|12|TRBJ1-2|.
TGTGCCAGCAGCTTAGACAGGGCTGGCTACACCTTC
CASSLDRAGYTF
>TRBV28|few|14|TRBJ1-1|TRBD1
TGTGCCAGCAGTCCGCCAGGGGGCGGCACTGAAGCTTTCTTT
CASSPPGGGTEAFF
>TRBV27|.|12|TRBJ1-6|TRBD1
TGTGCCAGCAGAATGGACAGGGTATATGTCCACTTT
CASRMDRVYVHF
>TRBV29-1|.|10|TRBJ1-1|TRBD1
TGCAGCGTCGAAGGGACAGGGTCCTTCTTT
CSVEGTGSFF
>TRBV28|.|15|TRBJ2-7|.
TGTGCCAGCAGTTCATTAGGGACATCACCCTACGAGCAGTACTTC
CASSSLGTSPYEQYF
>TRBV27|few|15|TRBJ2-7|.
TGTGCCAGCAGTTCCTGGAGCGGAAGCTCCTACGAGCAGTACTTC
CASSSWSGSSYEQYF
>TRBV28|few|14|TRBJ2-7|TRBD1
TGTGCCAGCAGTTTAAGGACAGGGGGCGGCGAGCAGTACTTC
CASSLRTGGGEQYF
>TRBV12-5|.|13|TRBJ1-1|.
TGTGCTAGTGACACGGGGGACGACACTGAAGCTTTCTTT
CASDTGDDTEAFF
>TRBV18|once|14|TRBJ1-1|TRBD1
TGTGCCAGCTCGACCGGGACAGCGAACACTGAAGCTTTCTTT
CASSTGTANTEAFF
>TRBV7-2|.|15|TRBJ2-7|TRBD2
TGTGCCAGCAGCCCTCAACGGGGGGGAGTCTACGAGCAGTACTTC
CASSPQRGGVYEQYF
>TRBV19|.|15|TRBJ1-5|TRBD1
TGTGCCAGTAGTACCTCCAGGGGGCGAAATCAGCCCCAGCATTTT
CASSTSRGRNQPQHF
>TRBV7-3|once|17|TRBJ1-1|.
TGTGCCAGCAGCTTAGACTTGGCCGGGGTCCGGAACACTGAAGCTTTCTTT
CASSLDLAGVRNTEAFF
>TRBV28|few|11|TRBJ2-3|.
TGTGCCAGCAGCCTGAGAGATACGCAGTATTTT
CASSLRDTQYF
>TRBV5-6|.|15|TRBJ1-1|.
TGTGCCAGCAGCTTATTCGACACACGGAACACTGAAGCTTTCTTT
CASSLFDTRNTEAFF
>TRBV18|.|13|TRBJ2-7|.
TGTGCCAGCTCATACGAGGCGGTCAACGAGCAGTACTTC
CASSYEAVNEQYF
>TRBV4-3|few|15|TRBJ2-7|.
TGCGCCAGCAGCCAAGATCAGGGGCGAACCTACGAGCAGTACTTC
CASSQDQGRTYEQYF
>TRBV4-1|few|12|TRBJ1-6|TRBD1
TGCGCCAGCCGCACAGGGGATTCACCCCTCCACTTT
CASRTGDSPLHF
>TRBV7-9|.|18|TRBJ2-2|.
TGTGCCAGCAGCCCAGTAGCCGGTGGGGCTTTGAACACCGGGGAGCTGTTTTTT
CASSPVAGGALNTGELFF
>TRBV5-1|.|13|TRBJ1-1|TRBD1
TGCGCCAGCAGCTTGGAACAGGGGGCGGAAGCTTTCTTT
CASSLEQGAEAFF